The rows below give T cell receptor beta chains drawn from one sample of a study of T cell responses to AZD1222 COVID-19 vaccine. TCRdb's table, derived via immunoSEQ multiplex PCR, lists solely in-frame clones and lacks some. The repertoire has about 100,000 clones, about 89% of them found once; the top ten carry over 15%. The input for sequencing was peripheral blood, taken on day 0 of AZD1222 vaccination. These receptors were obtained from an adult in good health. CDR3s include the opening cysteine and the closing phenylalanine or tryptophan. D genes are given only for firm matches. Only some rows state a clone size, as once, few, many or a class for expanded clones.

d_gene: NA
j_gene: TRBJ1-4
v_gene: TRBV18
abundance: NA
CDR3nt: TGTGCCAGCGGTACCAGGCAGGCTGAAGATGAAAAACTGTTTTTT
CDR3aa: CASGTRQAEDEKLFF

d_gene: NA
j_gene: TRBJ2-5
v_gene: TRBV18
abundance: NA
CDR3nt: TGTGCCAGCTCACAGGGAAGGGCCACCGGGGAGACCCAGTACTTC
CDR3aa: CASSQGRATGETQYF

d_gene: NA
j_gene: TRBJ1-4
v_gene: TRBV3-1/TRBV3-2
abundance: NA
CDR3nt: TGTGCCAGCAGCCAAGTTCTGAATAGAATTGAAAAACTGTTTTTT
CDR3aa: CASSQVLNRIEKLFF

d_gene: NA
j_gene: TRBJ2-4
v_gene: TRBV2
abundance: NA
CDR3nt: TGTGCCAGCAGTGAACGGGGCGCTGAAGCCAAAAACATTCAGTACTTC
CDR3aa: CASSERGAEAKNIQYF

d_gene: NA
j_gene: TRBJ1-5
v_gene: TRBV25-1
abundance: few
CDR3nt: TGTGCCAGCAGTGAATCTAGCGGACTTAGCAATCAGCCCCAGCATTTT
CDR3aa: CASSESSGLSNQPQHF

d_gene: NA
j_gene: TRBJ2-7
v_gene: TRBV5-5
abundance: NA
CDR3nt: TGTGCCAGCAGCTTGGGGGGCGACGAGCAGTACTTC
CDR3aa: CASSLGGDEQYF

d_gene: NA
j_gene: TRBJ1-2
v_gene: TRBV5-1
abundance: NA
CDR3nt: TGCGCCAGCAGCGGGGGGGCGGACTATGGCTACACCTTC
CDR3aa: CASSGGADYGYTF

d_gene: NA
j_gene: TRBJ1-1
v_gene: TRBV14
abundance: NA
CDR3nt: TGTGCCAGCAGCCAACTACAGGGTTCTCTGGTGAACACTGAAGCTTTCTTT
CDR3aa: CASSQLQGSLVNTEAFF

d_gene: NA
j_gene: TRBJ1-1
v_gene: TRBV28
abundance: NA
CDR3nt: TGTGCCAGCAGTTTTTCCGAGAACACTGAAGCTTTCTTT
CDR3aa: CASSFSENTEAFF

d_gene: TRBD2
j_gene: TRBJ2-1
v_gene: TRBV5-1
abundance: once
CDR3nt: TGCGCCAGCAGCTTGGCCCAAGGACTAGCGGGGTACAATGAGCAGTTCTTC
CDR3aa: CASSLAQGLAGYNEQFF

d_gene: NA
j_gene: TRBJ2-7
v_gene: TRBV2
abundance: NA
CDR3nt: TGTGCCAGCAGGGAGACAGGAATCGAGCAGTACTTC
CDR3aa: CASRETGIEQYF

d_gene: NA
j_gene: TRBJ1-2
v_gene: TRBV19
abundance: NA
CDR3nt: TGTGCCAGTAGTCTGGTCAGCTATGGCTACACCTTC
CDR3aa: CASSLVSYGYTF

d_gene: NA
j_gene: TRBJ1-2
v_gene: TRBV18
abundance: NA
CDR3nt: TGTGCCAGCTCTTACAGGGAAGGCGCCTATGGCTACACCTTC
CDR3aa: CASSYREGAYGYTF

d_gene: NA
j_gene: TRBJ2-7
v_gene: TRBV11-3
abundance: once
CDR3nt: TGTGCCAGCAGCACGCGGGACTCGGCATCCTCCTACGAGCAGTACTTC
CDR3aa: CASSTRDSASSYEQYF

d_gene: TRBD1
j_gene: TRBJ2-3
v_gene: TRBV24-1
abundance: NA
CDR3nt: TGTGCCACCAGTGATTGGGGGACAGGGGGAGGCACAGATACGCAGTATTTT
CDR3aa: CATSDWGTGGGTDTQYF

d_gene: TRBD1
j_gene: TRBJ1-2
v_gene: TRBV7-8
abundance: NA
CDR3nt: TGTGCCAGCAGCAAACGGGACAGTAACTATGGCTACACCTTC
CDR3aa: CASSKRDSNYGYTF

d_gene: TRBD2
j_gene: TRBJ2-5
v_gene: TRBV5-4
abundance: NA
CDR3nt: TGTGCCAGCAGCTCCCAGCAGACTAGCGGGAGTCTCGAGACCCAGTACTTC
CDR3aa: CASSSQQTSGSLETQYF

d_gene: TRBD1
j_gene: TRBJ1-6
v_gene: TRBV27
abundance: NA
CDR3nt: TGTGCCAGCAGTTTATTGGACAGGGGTAATTCACCCCTCCACTTT
CDR3aa: CASSLLDRGNSPLHF

d_gene: NA
j_gene: TRBJ1-2
v_gene: TRBV12-3/TRBV12-4
abundance: once
CDR3nt: TGTGCCAGCAACGACGAGGGAGACTATGGCTACACCTTC
CDR3aa: CASNDEGDYGYTF

d_gene: TRBD1
j_gene: TRBJ2-7
v_gene: TRBV2
abundance: NA
CDR3nt: TGTGCCAGCAGAGAGCCGGGACAGGGGGCGAGGGAGCAGTACTTC
CDR3aa: CASREPGQGAREQYF

d_gene: NA
j_gene: TRBJ2-7
v_gene: TRBV24-1
abundance: NA
CDR3nt: TGTGCCACCAGTGATTTTTACGAGCAGTACTTC
CDR3aa: CATSDFYEQYF

d_gene: NA
j_gene: TRBJ2-3
v_gene: TRBV2
abundance: NA
CDR3nt: TGTGCCAGCAGTGGGCGGGCGAGGGGAGATACGCAGTATTTT
CDR3aa: CASSGRARGDTQYF

d_gene: TRBD1
j_gene: TRBJ1-2
v_gene: TRBV6-6
abundance: NA
CDR3nt: TGTGCCAGCAGTGGCACAGGGGGCGCCATCTATGGCTACACCTTC
CDR3aa: CASSGTGGAIYGYTF

d_gene: NA
j_gene: TRBJ1-3
v_gene: TRBV5-1
abundance: once
CDR3nt: TGCGCCAGCAGCTTGGATGCGGGATCGGGAAACACCATATATTTT
CDR3aa: CASSLDAGSGNTIYF

d_gene: NA
j_gene: TRBJ1-5
v_gene: TRBV21-1
abundance: NA
CDR3nt: TGTGCCAGCACCGAGGACTCTCGCAATCAGCCCCAGCATTTT
CDR3aa: CASTEDSRNQPQHF

d_gene: TRBD2
j_gene: TRBJ2-5
v_gene: TRBV3-1/TRBV3-2
abundance: NA
CDR3nt: TGTGCCAGCAGCCAAGACGGGGTTCCCCGGGGGGGGTACTTC
CDR3aa: CASSQDGVPRGGYF

d_gene: NA
j_gene: TRBJ2-3
v_gene: TRBV27
abundance: NA
CDR3nt: TGTGCCAGCAGAGACGGTGGGGGTACAGATACGCAGTATTTT
CDR3aa: CASRDGGGTDTQYF

d_gene: NA
j_gene: TRBJ1-3
v_gene: TRBV11-1
abundance: NA
CDR3nt: TGTGCCAGCAGCTTTTGGTCTGGAAACACCATATATTTT
CDR3aa: CASSFWSGNTIYF

d_gene: NA
j_gene: TRBJ1-5
v_gene: TRBV6-5
abundance: NA
CDR3nt: TGTGCCAGCTCGGGGGGTGGCAATCAGCCCCAGCATTTT
CDR3aa: CASSGGGNQPQHF

d_gene: TRBD1
j_gene: TRBJ1-5
v_gene: TRBV7-2
abundance: NA
CDR3nt: TGTGCCAGCAGCTTCGGGACAGGGGGCGATCAGCCCCAGCATTTT
CDR3aa: CASSFGTGGDQPQHF